This is a list of T cell receptor beta chains from one sample in a study of blood T cells in healthy people across ages. TCRdb re-analysed the 5' RACE reads in MiXCR, keeping a single row per CDR3 protein. In the table there are over 1,500,000 distinct CDR3 sequences, about 49% of which are singletons. The material sequenced was blood. The receptors here all came from a woman aged 40 to 49 in good health. The CDR3 runs from the conserved cysteine through the conserved F or W. D genes are given only for firm matches. Size is stated for part of the rows, as once, few or many counts, or as a class when the clone is expanded.

>few|TRBD2|TRBV15|TRBJ2-1
TGTGCCACCAGCACCCAAACCGGGACTAGTACTGAGCAGTTCTTC
CATSTQTGTSTEQFF
>.|.|TRBV7-2|TRBJ2-5
TGTGCCAGCAGCTTAGGACAGGTTTTCGAGACCCAGTACTTC
CASSLGQVFETQYF
>.|TRBD1|TRBV29-1|TRBJ2-5
TGCAGCGCCGTGGGACAGGGGCAAGAGACCCAGTACTTC
CSAVGQGQETQYF
>.|TRBD2|TRBV20-1|TRBJ2-1
TGCAGTGCTAGTGGGAAAAGCGGGGCCGCACGTGTCAATGAGCAGTTCTTC
CSASGKSGAARVNEQFF
>few|TRBD2|TRBV15|TRBJ2-1
TGTGCCACCAGCCTTAGCGGGGGGGCAGGAGATGAGCAGTTCTTC
CATSLSGGAGDEQFF
>few|TRBD1|TRBV7-2|TRBJ2-3
TGTGCCAGCAGCTTCCTATGGACAGGGACGGACACGCAGTATTTT
CASSFLWTGTDTQYF
>.|.|TRBV11-2|TRBJ1-2
TGTGCCAGCAGCCCCCGAAGGGTCGAAGGTCAAGGCTACACCTTC
CASSPRRVEGQGYTF
>.|.|TRBV15|TRBJ2-5
TGCGCTACCAGCGTACAGGGTTCCCAAGAGACCCAGTACTTC
CATSVQGSQETQYF
>few|.|TRBV21-1|TRBJ2-5
TGTGCCAGCAGGGGTCGGCGGTACCAAGAGACCCAGTACTTC
CASRGRRYQETQYF
>.|TRBD1|TRBV10-2|TRBJ1-2
TGCGCCAGCAGTCAACAGGGGGCGGATGGTGGCTGCACCTTC
CASSQQGADGGCTF
>.|.|TRBV7-2|TRBJ2-7
TGTGCCAGCAGCGTACCCCGGCAGGGGCACGAGCAGTACTTC
CASSVPRQGHEQYF
>few|.|TRBV27|TRBJ2-1
TGTGCCAGCAGCATCAACCGGGGTACGAATGAGCAGTTCTTC
CASSINRGTNEQFF
>.|TRBD2|TRBV6-5|TRBJ2-3
TGTGCCAGCAGTTACTCGTCTTGGGGGGGAAGAGATACGCAGTATTTT
CASSYSSWGGRDTQYF
>.|.|TRBV20-1|TRBJ1-5
TGCAGTGCTAGCGCCCTGGATCAAGCAAATCAGCCCCAGCATTTT
CSASALDQANQPQHF
>.|.|TRBV5-1|TRBJ2-1
TGCGCCAGCAGCTTGCCCATACAGGATAGTGGTGGTGAGCAGTTCTTC
CASSLPIQDSGGEQFF
>.|TRBD1|TRBV5-1|TRBJ1-2
TGCGCCAGCACCCGGGACAGGGTCTATGGCTACACCTTC
CASTRDRVYGYTF
>.|.|TRBV9|TRBJ2-7
TGTGCCAGCAGCCCCTCAGGGGCGGCGACCTACGAGCAGTACTTC
CASSPSGAATYEQYF
>.|TRBD2|TRBV20-1|TRBJ2-7
TGCAGTGCTCCTATGCGGGGGAACGAGCAGTACTTC
CSAPMRGNEQYF
>.|.|TRBV3-1|TRBJ2-7
TGTGCCAGCAGCCAAGCGGGGCGCTCCTACGAGCAGTACTTC
CASSQAGRSYEQYF
>.|.|TRBV20-1|TRBJ2-3
TGCAGTGCTAGCAAACGCGGGACTCCCCCCACAGATACGCAGTATTTT
CSASKRGTPPTDTQYF
>.|TRBD2|TRBV6-6|TRBJ2-5
TGTGCCAGCAGTGACTTAGCGGGGGGGGACGAGTACTTC
CASSDLAGGDEYF
>.|.|TRBV10-3|TRBJ1-3
TGTGCCATCAGTGAATCGAGGGGAGATTTTGGAAACACCATATATTTT
CAISESRGDFGNTIYF
>.|.|TRBV20-1|TRBJ1-1
TGCAGTGCTAGAGATGTGACGAACACTGAAGCTTTCTTT
CSARDVTNTEAFF
>.|TRBD2|TRBV24-1|TRBJ2-3
TGTGCCACCAGTCCGACTAGCGGGGGGTCAGATACGCAGTATTTT
CATSPTSGGSDTQYF
>few|TRBD1|TRBV27|TRBJ2-7
TGTGCCAGCTCGAAATGGCCCCCTGACAGGGGACCCTACGAGCAGTACTTC
CASSKWPPDRGPYEQYF
>.|TRBD2|TRBV6-1|TRBJ2-4
TGTGCCAGCAGGCCTGCTAGCGGGGGGGCCTCCAAAAACATTCAGTACTTC
CASRPASGGASKNIQYF
>.|TRBD1|TRBV28|TRBJ2-3
TGTGCCAGCAGTTTGCTGGGACAGCCTTTCACAGATACGCAGTATTTT
CASSLLGQPFTDTQYF
>.|TRBD1|TRBV14|TRBJ1-4
TGTGCCAGCAGCCCACGGGACAGCGGGTTCAATGGTAGGGAAAAACTGTTTTTT
CASSPRDSGFNGREKLFF
>.|TRBD1|TRBV7-8|TRBJ1-2
TGTGCCAGCAGCACCCGACAGGGGAGGAACTATGGCTACACCTTC
CASSTRQGRNYGYTF
>.|.|TRBV6-6|TRBJ1-2
TGTGCCAGTGAACTTGGGCAGACCAACTATGGCTACACCTTC
CASELGQTNYGYTF
>.|.|TRBV28|TRBJ1-5
TGTGCCAGCAAAGCAGGCCATGGGGGCCAGCCCCAGCATTTT
CASKAGHGGQPQHF
>.|.|TRBV7-6|TRBJ2-1
TGTGCCAGCAGCCAAAATCCGACAGTAAACAATGAGCAGTTCTTC
CASSQNPTVNNEQFF
>.|.|TRBV7-2|TRBJ1-4
TGTGCCAGCAGCTCGGACGGAGCAAATGAAAAACTGTTTTTT
CASSSDGANEKLFF
>.|.|TRBV20-1|TRBJ1-2
TGCAGTGCTAGAGTGCGGGAGGGGGGGGATGGCTACACCTTC
CSARVREGGDGYTF
>few|TRBD1|TRBV5-1|TRBJ2-1
TGCGCCAGCAGCCTGTCGGGACCGGGGACAGGGGGATCGAATGAGCAGTTCTTC
CASSLSGPGTGGSNEQFF
>once|.|TRBV5-1|TRBJ1-4
TGCGCCAGCAGCTTGGTGGCAGGGAAGATTGAAAAACTGTTTTTT
CASSLVAGKIEKLFF
>.|.|TRBV6-2/TRBV6-3|TRBJ2-1
TGTGCCAGCACCCCCATAAGGGGTCTGACCTACAATGAGCAGTTCTTC
CASTPIRGLTYNEQFF
>.|TRBD2|TRBV5-1|TRBJ2-3
TGCGCCAGCAGCCGTCGGCTAGCGGGGGGTGATACGCAGTATTTT
CASSRRLAGGDTQYF
>.|.|TRBV20-1|TRBJ1-2
TGCAGTGCCCTCCGGGACGGGGCCAACTATGGCTACACCTTC
CSALRDGANYGYTF
>many|TRBD1|TRBV29-1|TRBJ2-7
TGCAGCGCGATTGCGCCGGGACAGGGGATCGGGTACGAGCAGTACTTC
CSAIAPGQGIGYEQYF